This T cell receptor (beta chain) comes out of a study of cytomegalovirus exposure and HLA in healthy donors. Study-wide findings and caveats: Later findings reportedly placed an Asian-associated ancestry cluster below the approximately 630-donor mean for N-insertions.

Germline values: CDR1 SQVTM, CDR2 ANQGSEA. CDR3 length: 13 residues. V was shortened by 1 base and J by 5 bases, with 9 bases between the two germline ends. About this clone itself: Its antigen is not identified.

The PCR had 60 Vbeta and 13 Jbeta primers. Data came from immunoSEQ multiplex PCR; TCRdb stores just in-frame clones and leaves some out. The table lists 150,000 to 200,000 clones, around 75% of them singletons. The sequenced sample consisted of PBMCs. The clonotype originates from a man between 18 and 29 years old in good health and CMV-seropositive. The gene calls are TRBV29-1 and TRBJ2-1, with D hard to call. The CDR3 protein is CSVEAEGDNEQFF. For the CDR3, the DNA is TGCAGCGTTGAAGCGGAAGGAGACAATGAGCAGTTCTTC.